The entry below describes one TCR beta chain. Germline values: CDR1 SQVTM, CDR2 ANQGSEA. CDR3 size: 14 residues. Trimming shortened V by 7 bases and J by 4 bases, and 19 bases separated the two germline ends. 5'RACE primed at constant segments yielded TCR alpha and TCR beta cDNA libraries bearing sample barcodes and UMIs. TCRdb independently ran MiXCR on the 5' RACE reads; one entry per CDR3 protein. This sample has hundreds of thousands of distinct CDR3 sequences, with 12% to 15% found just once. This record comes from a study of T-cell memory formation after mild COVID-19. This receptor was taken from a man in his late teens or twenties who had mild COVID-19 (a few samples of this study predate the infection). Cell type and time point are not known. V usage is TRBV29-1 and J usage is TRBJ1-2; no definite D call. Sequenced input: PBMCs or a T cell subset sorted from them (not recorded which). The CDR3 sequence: CSALSGDTGYGYTF. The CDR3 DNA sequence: TGCAGCGCCCTGAGTGGGGATACGGGCTATGGCTACACCTTC. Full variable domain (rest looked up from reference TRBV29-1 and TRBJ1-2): SAVISQKPSRDICQRGTSLTIQCQVDSQVTMMFWYRQQPGQSLTLIATANQGSEATYESGFVIDKFPISRPNLTFSTLTVSNMSPEDSSIYLCSALSGDTGYGYTFGSGTRLTVV.